What follows are 24 T cell receptor beta chains derived from one specimen sequenced in a study of shared clonotypes between healthy human individuals. Method: immunoSEQ multiplex PCR; TCRdb's copy keeps in-frame clones and lacks some. The sample lists 980,000 or so clones; about three quarters were seen once. What was sequenced was memory CD4+ T cells sorted from blood. The subset denotes: CD45RA-negative fraction. The source is a man between 18 and 29 years old in good health.

The V gene is TRBV29-1, the J gene TRBJ2-7, with 8 bases that match TRBD1. The CDR3 totals 12 residues. The V segment lost 7 bases and the J segment 4 bases; nucleotides outside the gene matches: 6. The germline CDR1 and CDR2 sequences are SQVTM and ANQGSEA. The CDR3 here is CSAGDRPYEQYF. The CDR3 nucleotides read TGCAGCGCCGGGGACAGGCCTTACGAGCAGTACTTC.

The chain links TRBV28 to TRBJ2-7; D not certain. Germline V gene data show CDR1 as MDHEN and CDR2 as SYDVKM. Trimming cost V 3 bases and J 6 bases, with 9 bases left between them. CDR3 length: 12 residues. CDR3 coding DNA: TGTGCCAGCAGTTTTATGGTTGGCGAGCAGTACTTC. Translated: CASSFMVGEQYF.

The rearrangement joins TRBV6-6 to TRBJ2-5; TRBD2 matches at 10 bases. The CDR3 loop spans 15 amino acids. Germline V lookup: CDR1 MNHNY, CDR2 SVGAGI (reference sequence). V lost 6 bases, J lost 5 bases, and 9 bases stayed unmatched. This CDR3 is CASSSLAGVGETQYF. Written as DNA, the CDR3 is TGTGCCAGCAGCAGTCTAGCGGGGGTGGGTGAGACCCAGTACTTC.

The chain couples TRBV11-2 to TRBJ2-2; no firm D call. Deletions cut 2 bases from V and 7 bases from J, with 8 bases between. Germline CDR1 reads SGHAT; CDR2 reads FQNNGV. This CDR3 contains 13 residues. The CDR3: CASSLRVVGELFF. The CDR3 DNA reads as TGTGCCAGCAGCTTAAGGGTAGTCGGGGAGCTGTTTTTT.

J is TRBJ2-7 and V is TRBV10-2; maybe TRBD2 (6 bases). Germline V gene data show CDR1 as WSHSY and CDR2 as SAAADI. V gave up 6 bases and J gave up 0 bases, with 9 bases separating them. The CDR3 consists of 13 residues. This chain's CDR3 is CASRETSSYEQYF. For the CDR3, the DNA is TGCGCCAGCAGGGAGACTAGCTCCTACGAGCAGTACTTC.

This clone was seen a handful of times. The CDR3: CASGQVKGRNTEAFF. Written as DNA, the CDR3 is TGTGCCAGTGGGCAGGTCAAGGGGCGGAACACTGAAGCTTTCTTT. The chain links TRBV6-1 to TRBJ1-1; weak D call: TRBD1 (5 bases). The CDR3 contains 15 residues. Trimming left V 9 bases short and J 1 base short, with 18 bases between. CDR1 and CDR2 (germline): MNHNS, SASEGT.

A word on this clone: With a much larger clone just one base away, this may be a read error. Other DNA sequences within the sample encode an identical CDR3. This chain connects TRBV10-3 to TRBJ2-7; perhaps TRBD1 as D (6 bases). This CDR3 has 12 amino acids. V was clipped by 4 bases and J by 3 bases, with 7 bases between them. The germline V gene encodes CDR1 ENHRY and CDR2 SYGVKD. CDR3 protein: CAISADSYEQYF. The DNA of the CDR3 is TGTGCCATCAGTGCGGACAGCTACGAGCAGTACTTC.

In nucleotides, the CDR3 is TGTGCCAGCAGCCCTGTCGGCAGCTATGGCTACACCTTC. Protein: CASSPVGSYGYTF. The chain combines TRBV28 with TRBJ1-2, with no clear D. Germline V gives CDR1 MDHEN, CDR2 SYDVKM. Trimming stripped 6 bases from V and 4 bases from J, with 12 bases between. The CDR3 runs 13 residues.

V gene TRBV10-3 combines with J gene TRBJ2-3; 7 bases align to TRBD1. The V and J ends lost 6 bases and 11 bases, in that order; junction bases with no gene match: 5. The CDR3 loop spans 11 amino acids. Germline CDR1 reads ENHRY; CDR2 reads SYGVKD. CDR3 sequence: CAISPDRVQYF. Here the CDR3 DNA reads TGTGCCATCAGCCCCGACAGGGTGCAGTATTTT.

The chain combines TRBV5-6 with TRBJ1-1; maybe TRBD1 (5 bases). Germline V gene data show CDR1 as SGHDT and CDR2 as YYEEEE. Trimming cost V 5 bases and J 6 bases, with 11 bases left between them. The CDR3 is made up of 12 amino acids. The CDR3 loop reads CASRRGASEAFF. CDR3 DNA: TGTGCCAGCAGGCGAGGGGCCTCTGAAGCTTTCTTT.

This clone was seen only a few times. The chain carries TRBV10-3 and TRBJ1-2; unclear D gene. The CDR3 sequence is 12 residues long. Trimming took off 0 bases at V and 8 bases at J, with 7 bases between the two ends. In germline, CDR1 is ENHRY, CDR2 SYGVKD. The CDR3 DNA sequence: TGTGCCATCAGTGAGTCAGGTCTAGGCTACACCTTC. Translation: CAISESGLGYTF.

The chain combines TRBV6-5 with TRBJ1-2; 9 bases align to TRBD1. The germline CDR1 and CDR2 sequences are MNHEY and SVGAGI. J was trimmed by 2 bases and V by 6 bases; bases with no gene match: 7. CDR3 size: 15 residues. The CDR3 nucleotides are TGTGCCAGCAGGCCCTTGGACAGGGGAAACTATGGCTACACCTTC. Protein product: CASRPLDRGNYGYTF.

The V gene is TRBV30, the J gene TRBJ1-4, with D tentatively TRBD1 (5 bases). The CDR3 spans 17 residues. Between the trimmed V and J ends, which lost 7 bases and 4 bases, there was a span of 25 bases. Germline CDR1 is GTSNPN and CDR2 is SVGIG (reference sequence). CDR3 sequence reads: CASGGGGSQGINEKLFF. CDR3 nucleotide sequence: TGTGCCTCCGGCGGGGGGGGGAGTCAGGGCATTAATGAAAAACTGTTTTTT.

V and J are TRBV4-1 and TRBJ1-5; D remains ambiguous. The V gene's germline CDR1 is MGHRA and CDR2 YSYEKL. The CDR3 covers 14 residues. V lost 0 bases and J lost 0, with 3 bases in between. The CDR3 DNA sequence: TGCGCCAGCAGCCAAGAGCTTAGCAATCAGCCCCAGCATTTT. Translating it yields CASSQELSNQPQHF.

The chain uses TRBV11-3 and TRBJ1-1; 8 bases line up with TRBD1. Germline V gene sequence: CDR1 SGHNT, CDR2 YENEEA. With 5 bases clipped from V and 2 bases from J, the junction kept 7 bases outside the gene matches. The CDR3 loop spans 15 amino acids. CDR3 bases: TGTGCCAGCAGCCTACAGGGGGGTAGTAACACTGAAGCTTTCTTT. Protein: CASSLQGGSNTEAFF.

V usage is TRBV5-1 and J usage is TRBJ1-2; D possibly corresponds to TRBD1 (6 bases). Germline assignment: CDR1 SGHRS and CDR2 YFSETQ. This CDR3 is 14 amino acids long. The V and J ends lost 4 bases and 7 bases respectively, with 17 bases between them. The CDR3 spells CASSATSGAPGYTF. The CDR3 DNA reads as TGCGCCAGCAGCGCCACCTCGGGGGCCCCTGGCTACACCTTC. Filled out from reference TRBV5-1 and TRBJ1-2, the complete variable domain reads KAGVTQTPRYLIKTRGQQVTLSCSPISGHRSVSWYQQTPGQGLQFLFEYFSETQRNKGNFPGRFSGRQFSNSRSEMNVSTLELGDSALYLCASSATSGAPGYTFGSGTRLTVV.

The rearrangement uses TRBV6-5 and TRBJ1-6; D not certain. Per the germline V gene, CDR1 is MNHEY and CDR2 is SVGAGI. The CDR3 runs to 13 residues. Trimming removed 6 bases at V and 6 bases at J, with 9 bases between. The CDR3 DNA sequence: TGTGCCAGCAGACCGGTCCTTAATTCACCCCTCCACTTT. This gives the protein CASRPVLNSPLHF.

This chain links TRBV7-9 with TRBJ1-2; D remains ambiguous. This CDR3 spans 15 amino acids. V dropped 5 bases and J dropped 1 base, with 14 bases sitting between them. Per the germline V gene, CDR1 is SEHNR and CDR2 is FQNEAQ (reference sequence). This CDR3 is CASSHSTGSNYGYTF. CDR3 nucleotides: TGTGCCAGCAGCCACTCCACGGGGAGTAACTATGGCTACACCTTC.

V is TRBV5-5 and J is TRBJ1-2; the D gene is possibly TRBD1 (5 bases). Trimming cost V 0 bases and J 1 base, with 16 bases left between them. Germline V gives CDR1 SGHKS, CDR2 YYEKEE (reference sequence). This CDR3 comprises 17 residues. In DNA form, the CDR3 reads TGTGCCAGCAGCTTGGGACAGCTCCTTGAGGTTAACTATGGCTACACCTTC. This encodes CASSLGQLLEVNYGYTF.

The chain joins TRBV11-2 to TRBJ2-7; D perhaps matches TRBD1 (7 bases). V lost 6 bases to trimming and J lost 4 bases, with 16 bases between them. This CDR3 spans 14 amino acids. Germline CDR1 reads SGHAT; CDR2 reads FQNNGV. CDR3 in DNA: TGTGCCAGCAGTCCCGCGACAGGGAGGTACGAGCAGTACTTC. It yields the protein CASSPATGRYEQYF.

This chain connects TRBV19 to TRBJ2-5; tentative D call: TRBD1 (6 bases). This CDR3 has 16 amino acids. CDR1 LNHDA and CDR2 SQIVND come from the germline V gene (reference sequence). Trimming pared 8 bases from V and 5 bases from J, leaving 24 bases between. The CDR3 DNA reads TGTGCCAGTGGCGCCGGAGGCAGGGGAATCTGGGAGACCCAGTACTTC. It specifies CASGAGGRGIWETQYF.

The chain employs TRBV6-1 and TRBJ1-1; 9 nucleotides line up with TRBD1. The CDR3 is 15 residues long. Per the germline V gene, CDR1 is MNHNS and CDR2 is SASEGT. With V trimmed by 5 bases and J by 4 bases, 8 bases remained unmatched. The CDR3, as DNA: TGTGCCAGCAGTAACCAACAGGGGGCCGGCACTGAAGCTTTCTTT. It codes for CASSNQQGAGTEAFF.

The chain carries TRBV14 and TRBJ1-1; D remains ambiguous. Trimming took off 3 bases at V and 7 bases at J, with 9 bases between the two ends. Germline lookup yields CDR1 SGHDN and CDR2 FVKESK. The CDR3 loop spans 12 amino acids. The DNA of the CDR3 is TGTGCCAGCAGCCACCTTGCCAGTGAAGCTTTCTTT. Protein product: CASSHLASEAFF.

The rearrangement uses TRBV18 and TRBJ2-3, with TRBD1 matching over 10 bases. CDR3 length equals 16 residues. J was trimmed by 5 bases and V by 1 base; bases with no gene match: 6. Germline-derived CDR1 and CDR2 are KGHSH and LQKENI. The CDR3 DNA follows: TGTGCCAGCTCACCACGGATGGGGACAGGGGAAGATACGCAGTATTTT. It codes for CASSPRMGTGEDTQYF.